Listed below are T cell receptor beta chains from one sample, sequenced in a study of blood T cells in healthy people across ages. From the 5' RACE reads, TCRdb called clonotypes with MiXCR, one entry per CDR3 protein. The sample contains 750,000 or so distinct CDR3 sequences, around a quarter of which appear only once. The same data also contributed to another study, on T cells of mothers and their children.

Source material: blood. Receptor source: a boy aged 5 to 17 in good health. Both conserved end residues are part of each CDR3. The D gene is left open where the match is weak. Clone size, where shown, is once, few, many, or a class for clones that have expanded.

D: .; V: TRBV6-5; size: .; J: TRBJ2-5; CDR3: CASSYFGAGRQETQYF; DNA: TGTGCCAGCAGTTATTTTGGCGCCGGCCGGCAAGAGACCCAGTACTTC
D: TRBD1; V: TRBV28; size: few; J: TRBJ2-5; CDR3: CASSFAPPDRGQEAQYF; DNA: TGTGCCAGCAGTTTTGCCCCCCCAGACAGGGGACAAGAGGCCCAGTACTTC
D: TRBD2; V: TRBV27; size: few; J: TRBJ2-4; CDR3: CASSPLAGLAKNIQYF; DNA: TGTGCCAGCAGTCCCCTAGCGGGCCTAGCCAAAAACATTCAGTACTTC
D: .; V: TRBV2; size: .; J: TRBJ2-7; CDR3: CASSEVGRDDEQYF; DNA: TGTGCCAGCAGTGAAGTGGGCAGGGACGACGAGCAGTACTTC
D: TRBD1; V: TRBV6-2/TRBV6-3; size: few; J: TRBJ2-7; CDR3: CASRTRDSSYEQYF; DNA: TGTGCCAGCAGGACCCGGGACAGCTCCTACGAGCAGTACTTC
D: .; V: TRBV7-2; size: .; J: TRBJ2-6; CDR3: CASRMSGANVLTF; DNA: TGTGCCAGCAGGATGTCTGGGGCCAACGTCCTGACTTTC
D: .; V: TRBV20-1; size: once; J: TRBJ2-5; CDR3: CSAMEGLETQYF; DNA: TGCAGTGCTATGGAGGGGTTGGAGACCCAGTACTTC
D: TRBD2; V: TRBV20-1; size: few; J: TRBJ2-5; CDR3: CSAGREGLGNQETQYF; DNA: TGCAGTGCCGGGCGGGAGGGCCTTGGAAACCAAGAGACCCAGTACTTC
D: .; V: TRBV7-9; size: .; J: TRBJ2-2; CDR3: CASSSGERGTGELFF; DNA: TGTGCCAGCAGCTCGGGAGAGCGCGGCACCGGGGAGCTGTTTTTT
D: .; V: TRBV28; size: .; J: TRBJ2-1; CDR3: CASSHQMTRAYNEQFF; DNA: TGTGCCAGCAGCCACCAAATGACGCGCGCCTACAATGAGCAGTTCTTC
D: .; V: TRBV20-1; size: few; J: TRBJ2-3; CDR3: CSAPWGTDTQYF; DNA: TGCAGTGCCCCCTGGGGCACAGATACGCAGTATTTT
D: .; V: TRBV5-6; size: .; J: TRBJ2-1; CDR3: CASSPRWGEQFF; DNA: TGTGCCAGCAGCCCCCGGTGGGGGGAGCAGTTCTTC
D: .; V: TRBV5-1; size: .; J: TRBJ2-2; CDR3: CASRPGNLDTGELFF; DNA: TGCGCCAGCAGGCCGGGCAATCTCGACACCGGGGAGCTGTTTTTT
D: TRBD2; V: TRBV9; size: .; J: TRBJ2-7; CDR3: CASSPSGTIYEQYF; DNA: TGTGCCAGCAGCCCCAGTGGGACTATCTACGAGCAGTACTTC
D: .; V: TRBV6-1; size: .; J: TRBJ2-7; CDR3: CASSERYRSSSYEQYF; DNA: TGTGCCAGCAGTGAAAGGTATCGCTCTTCCTCCTACGAGCAGTACTTC